This TCR beta chain came from a study of blood T cells in healthy people across ages. The authors ran a second PCR of about 6 to 11 cycles using a sample-barcoded 5' primer and a J-beta primer mix. TCRdb analysed the 5' RACE reads with MiXCR anew, one entry per CDR3 protein. This table holds approximately 800,000 distinct CDR3 sequences, under 40% found once. V dropped 10 bases and J dropped 8 bases, with 18 bases sitting between them. The CDR3 has 13 residues. CDR1 and CDR2 (germline): SGHNT, YYREEE (reference sequence). The chain recombines TRBV5-4 with TRBJ1-4; TRBD1 is a possible D gene (6 bases). Sequenced sample: blood. The TCR sequence derives from a man in his late teens or twenties in good health. The CDR3 region has the DNA TGTGCCTCTTCGGCGGGGGCGGGCGAAAAACTGTTTTTT. Translated: CASSAGAGEKLFF.